Listed below are T cell receptor beta chains from one sample, sequenced in a study of blood T cell repertoires in COVID-19. Measured with immunoSEQ multiplex PCR; TCRdb has only the in-frame clones, and not every one. The table has about 220,000 clones, around 86% seen once. Sequenced sample: PBMCs or T cells enriched from blood (not recorded which). All receptors derive from a woman between 35 and 50 years old with acute COVID-19. The CDR3 runs from the conserved cysteine through the conserved F or W. A D gene is named only where the DNA matches it firmly. Rows may omit the clone size; those that give it use once, few, many or a size class.

J: TRBJ1-1
size: NA
V: TRBV29-1
D: TRBD1
DNA: TGCAGCGTGCGGACAGGGGGCCCCACTGAAGCTTTCTTT
CDR3: CSVRTGGPTEAFF

J: TRBJ1-6
size: NA
V: TRBV27
D: TRBD1
DNA: TGTGCCAGCAGCAAACTGACAGGGAGCGCTTCACCCCTCCACTTT
CDR3: CASSKLTGSASPLHF

J: TRBJ1-3
size: NA
V: TRBV5-1
D: NA
DNA: TGCGCCAGCAGCTTGGACCAGGGTACGGGTTACAGAAACACCATATATTTT
CDR3: CASSLDQGTGYRNTIYF

J: TRBJ1-5
size: few
V: TRBV19
D: TRBD1
DNA: TGTGCCAGTAGGTCCTTAGGACAGGGCAATCAGCCCCAGCATTTT
CDR3: CASRSLGQGNQPQHF

J: TRBJ1-2
size: once
V: TRBV5-6
D: NA
DNA: TGTGCCAGCAGCCCGCCGGACAGACCTAACTATGGCTACACCTTC
CDR3: CASSPPDRPNYGYTF

J: TRBJ1-2
size: NA
V: TRBV19
D: NA
DNA: TGTGCCAGTAGTATTTCGCAGATTCTACGGGACTATGGCTACACCTTC
CDR3: CASSISQILRDYGYTF

J: TRBJ1-1
size: NA
V: TRBV27
D: NA
DNA: TGTGCCAGCAGCCCCTCTGGAGGGCGGGCAACTTTCTTT
CDR3: CASSPSGGRATFF

J: TRBJ1-2
size: once
V: TRBV2
D: NA
DNA: TGTGCCAGCAGTGAAGGGGTTTGGGAGAGCTATGGCTACACCTTC
CDR3: CASSEGVWESYGYTF

J: TRBJ1-1
size: NA
V: TRBV7-9
D: NA
DNA: TGTGCCAGCAGCTTTAGCATGAACACTGAAGCTTTCTTT
CDR3: CASSFSMNTEAFF

J: TRBJ1-2
size: NA
V: TRBV7-2
D: NA
DNA: TGTGCCAGCAGCTTGGCAGGGTTTGACTATGGCTACACCTTC
CDR3: CASSLAGFDYGYTF

J: TRBJ2-1
size: NA
V: TRBV4-1
D: NA
DNA: TGCGCCAGCAGCCAAACCCCTTTTCGACAATCGGATGAGCAGTTCTTC
CDR3: CASSQTPFRQSDEQFF

J: TRBJ1-4
size: NA
V: TRBV6-2/TRBV6-3
D: TRBD1
DNA: TGTGCCAGCAGCCCCCCGGGACAGCATGAAAAACTGTTTTTT
CDR3: CASSPPGQHEKLFF

J: TRBJ1-1
size: NA
V: TRBV14
D: NA
DNA: TGTGCCAGCAGCCATGCCGGGAGTAGGCATTCTGAAGCTTTCTTT
CDR3: CASSHAGSRHSEAFF

J: TRBJ2-3
size: NA
V: TRBV11-2
D: TRBD1
DNA: TGTGCCAGCAGCTTATCTCAGACAGGGCTCCAAGATACGCAGTATTTT
CDR3: CASSLSQTGLQDTQYF

J: TRBJ1-1
size: NA
V: TRBV27
D: NA
DNA: TGTGCCAGCAGACCCAGGGATCCCACTGAAGCTTTCTTT
CDR3: CASRPRDPTEAFF

J: TRBJ1-4
size: NA
V: TRBV15
D: NA
DNA: TGTGCCACCAGCGGCCGGGGGGGTAGCACTAATGAAAAACTGTTTTTT
CDR3: CATSGRGGSTNEKLFF

J: TRBJ1-2
size: NA
V: TRBV7-3
D: NA
DNA: TGTGCCAGCAGCCTTGGGGGGGAAGGCGGCTACACCTTC
CDR3: CASSLGGEGGYTF

J: TRBJ1-1
size: few
V: TRBV9
D: NA
DNA: TGTGCCAGCAGCACCTCCCAGGACAAGAACACTGAAGCTTTCTTT
CDR3: CASSTSQDKNTEAFF

J: TRBJ1-5
size: NA
V: TRBV2
D: NA
DNA: TGTGCCAGCAGCCCTTTCTCCAGACAGTCAAATAGCAATCAGCCCCAGCATTTT
CDR3: CASSPFSRQSNSNQPQHF

J: TRBJ1-2
size: NA
V: TRBV12-3/TRBV12-4
D: NA
DNA: TGTGCCAGCAGCCCGAGGGTCTATGGCTACACCTTC
CDR3: CASSPRVYGYTF

J: TRBJ1-2
size: NA
V: TRBV7-3
D: NA
DNA: TGTGCCAGCAGCTTAACAGGCCTCTCGCACGTGTCTAGCGGCTACACCTTC
CDR3: CASSLTGLSHVSSGYTF

J: TRBJ2-2
size: NA
V: TRBV4-3
D: NA
DNA: TGCGCCAGCAGCCAAGGAGCATCAGCGGGCGCGAACACCGGGGAGCTGTTTTTT
CDR3: CASSQGASAGANTGELFF

J: TRBJ2-7
size: NA
V: TRBV4-3
D: NA
DNA: TGCGCCAGCAGCCAAGTCCCCGTTACAGGGTTCGCCCCCTACGAGCAGTACTTC
CDR3: CASSQVPVTGFAPYEQYF

J: TRBJ1-3
size: NA
V: TRBV29-1
D: NA
DNA: TGCAGCGTTGCGGGGAGGCTCGGGAACACCATATATTTT
CDR3: CSVAGRLGNTIYF

J: TRBJ1-1
size: medium-sized
V: TRBV12-1
D: NA
DNA: TGTGCCAGCAGCTACAAGGACTCCGGCACTGAAGCTTTCTTT
CDR3: CASSYKDSGTEAFF

J: TRBJ1-2
size: NA
V: TRBV19
D: TRBD1
DNA: TGTGCCAGTAGTATTGTACTTAGGGACAGGGATGGCTACACCTTC
CDR3: CASSIVLRDRDGYTF

J: TRBJ2-1
size: NA
V: TRBV13
D: TRBD2
DNA: TGTGCCAGCAGCACCCGGACTAGCGGGGGGGTAGATGAGCAGTTCTTC
CDR3: CASSTRTSGGVDEQFF

J: TRBJ1-1
size: NA
V: TRBV9
D: NA
DNA: TGTGCCAGCAGCGTAGGACGGACAAACACTGAAGCTTTCTTT
CDR3: CASSVGRTNTEAFF

J: TRBJ2-1
size: NA
V: TRBV19
D: NA
DNA: TGTGCCAGTAATAACATCGCGGACAATGAGCAGTTCTTC
CDR3: CASNNIADNEQFF

J: TRBJ2-1
size: NA
V: TRBV7-9
D: TRBD2
DNA: TGTGCCAGCAGCTCCAGACTAGCGGGTGACAATGAGCAGTTCTTC
CDR3: CASSSRLAGDNEQFF

J: TRBJ2-1
size: NA
V: TRBV18
D: TRBD1
DNA: TGTGCCAGCTCACCCCGGGACAGTTACAATGAGCAGTTCTTC
CDR3: CASSPRDSYNEQFF